This TCR beta chain was profiled in a study of blood T cell repertoires in COVID-19. Study context: PBMCs, B-cell-depleted T cells, or T cells provided the cDNA or gDNA that made up the material.

Germline V gives CDR1 ENHRY, CDR2 SYGVKD. CDR3 length equals 13 residues. Trimming shortened V by 11 bases and J by 0 bases, and 13 bases separated the two germline ends. TCRdb's table, derived via immunoSEQ multiplex PCR, lists solely in-frame clones and lacks some. The sample has 200,000 to 300,000 clones, more than 65% seen once; the top ten hold approximately 8%. Sequences were obtained from peripheral blood. This receptor was taken from a woman over 75 with acute or convalescent COVID-19. This sequence joins TRBV10-3 and TRBJ1-1; maybe TRBD1 (5 bases). CDR3: CASKGQVNTEAFF. The CDR3 region has the DNA TGTGCCTCAAAAGGACAAGTGAACACTGAAGCTTTCTTT.